The 7 T cell receptor beta chains presented below share a single source sample, sequenced in a study of T cell responses to AZD1222 COVID-19 vaccine. Some clones are missing from TCRdb's copy, which holds only in-frame ones; the method was immunoSEQ multiplex PCR. Of approximately 150,000 clones in the sample, roughly 90% are singletons; the top ten hold 3.3%. The source was peripheral blood, collected 28 days after the second AZD1222 dose. These TCRs come from an adult who received the AZD1222 COVID-19 vaccine.

The V and J genes are TRBV10-3 and TRBJ2-7, with D possibly being TRBD2 (5 bases). This CDR3 is 11 amino acids long. Trimming pared 6 bases from V and 6 bases from J, leaving 9 bases between. Germline V gives CDR1 ENHRY, CDR2 SYGVKD. For the CDR3, the DNA is TGTGCCATCAGAGACGCGGGCGAGCAGTACTTC. It translates to CAIRDAGEQYF.

The chain employs TRBV27 and TRBJ1-5; no definite D call. Trimming cost V 5 bases and J 1 base, with 12 bases left between them. The CDR3 is 15 residues long. Germline CDR1 reads MNHEY; CDR2 reads SMNVEV (reference sequence). CDR3 sequence: CASSLRLLSNQPQHF. In nucleotides, the CDR3 is TGTGCCAGCAGTCTCAGGTTACTGAGCAATCAGCCCCAGCATTTT.

The chain uses TRBV27 and TRBJ1-5; the D gene is possibly TRBD1 (5 bases). V lost 6 bases, J lost 6 bases, and 15 bases lay in between. The CDR3 has 14 residues. Germline CDR1 and CDR2: MNHEY and SMNVEV (reference sequence). The CDR3 sequence: CASSPAGGPQPQHF. The CDR3, as DNA: TGTGCCAGCAGCCCTGCTGGGGGTCCTCAGCCCCAGCATTTT.

The CDR3 is CASSLAGLADEQYF. The CDR3 nucleotides read TGCGCCAGCAGCTTGGCGGGACTAGCAGACGAGCAGTACTTC. This chain uses TRBV5-1 with TRBJ2-7; 9 bases fit TRBD2. Losses at the gene ends were 0 bases for V and 5 bases for J; bases not matched to a gene: 3. In germline, CDR1 is SGHRS, CDR2 YFSETQ. This CDR3 contains 14 residues. Together with reference TRBV5-1 and TRBJ2-7, the CDR3 gives the full variable domain: KAGVTQTPRYLIKTRGQQVTLSCSPISGHRSVSWYQQTPGQGLQFLFEYFSETQRNKGNFPGRFSGRQFSNSRSEMNVSTLELGDSALYLCASSLAGLADEQYFGPGTRLTVT.

This clone was recorded once. This chain connects TRBV12-3 or TRBV12-4 to TRBJ1-4; 8 bases are shared with TRBD1. Trimming removed 6 bases from V and 8 bases from J; junction bases left unmatched: 5. The CDR3 runs to 13 residues. The DNA for the CDR3 is TGTGCCAGCAGACAGGGGGTAGGGGAAAAACTGTTTTTT. Its translation: CASRQGVGEKLFF.

The genes are TRBV28 and TRBJ1-6, with a weak D call TRBD1 (5 bases). The CDR3 totals 14 residues. V was clipped by 5 bases and J by 8 bases, with 13 bases between them. CDR1 is MDHEN and CDR2 is SYDVKM in the germline V gene. The CDR3 sequence: CASSGHQGHSPLHF. As DNA, the CDR3 is TGTGCCAGCAGTGGACATCAGGGTCATTCACCCCTCCACTTT.

The chain has TRBV27 and TRBJ2-5, with 9 bases matching TRBD2. Germline V gives CDR1 MNHEY, CDR2 SMNVEV (reference sequence). This CDR3 is built from 15 residues. V lost 3 bases to trimming and J lost 5 bases; unmatched junction nucleotides: 7. This CDR3 is CASSFSREGRETQYF. CDR3 DNA sequence: TGTGCCAGCAGTTTCTCGCGGGAGGGCCGTGAGACCCAGTACTTC.